This T cell receptor beta chain was sequenced during a study of blood T cell repertoires in COVID-19. The authors' processing: Nucleated cell counts were estimated from reference gene primer amplification. The protocol was immunoSEQ multiplex PCR, while the TCRdb copy is restricted to in-frame clones and leaves out a portion. V and J calls and clone size are those listed in that table; D and trimming were worked out from the DNA. Of 150,000 to 200,000 clones listed, 75% to 90% are singletons. V was pared by 3 bases and J by 3 bases, with 9 bases between. The CDR3 has 13 residues. The germline gives CDR1 SGHTA, CDR2 FQGNSA. Clinical histories supplied by participants themselves formed the basis of cohort assignment. Either two negative PCRs, clearance, or symptom resolution qualified Cohort 3 donors as recovered.

The sequence derives from a woman aged 18-29 years who had recovered from COVID-19. Sequenced material: PBMCs or T cells enriched from blood (not recorded which). V is TRBV7-2 and J is TRBJ2-7; a possible D gene is TRBD1 (6 bases). DNA of the CDR3: TGTGCCAGCAGCTTCTCAGGGGACTACGAGCAGTACTTC. This codes for CASSFSGDYEQYF.